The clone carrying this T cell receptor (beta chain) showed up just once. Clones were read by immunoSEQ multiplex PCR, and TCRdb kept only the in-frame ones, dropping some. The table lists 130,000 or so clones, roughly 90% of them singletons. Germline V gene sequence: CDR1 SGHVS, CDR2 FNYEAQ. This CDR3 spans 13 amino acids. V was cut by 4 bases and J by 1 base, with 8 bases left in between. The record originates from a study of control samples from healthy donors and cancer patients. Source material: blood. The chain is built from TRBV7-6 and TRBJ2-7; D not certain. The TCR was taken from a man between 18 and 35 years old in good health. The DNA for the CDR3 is TGTGCCAGCAGCTCAACTTTATCCTACGAGCAGTACTTC. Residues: CASSSTLSYEQYF.